Listed below are T cell receptor beta chains from one sample, sequenced in a study of PD-L1 blockade in urothelial cancer. Profiled with immunoSEQ multiplex PCR; TCRdb holds only in-frame clones, not every one. The sample lists approximately 90,000 clones; more than 75% were seen once. The sequencing here drew on PBMCs, taken around atezolizumab (anti-PD-L1) treatment. These receptors originate from a man aged 60 to 69 with urothelial cancer. Each CDR3 is given with its conserved first and last residue. The D gene is left open where the match is weak. A clone size is listed for some rows: how often the clone was seen (once, few, many), or a class if it is expanded.

V	length	size	D	J	CDR3	DNA
TRBV29-1	11	-	-	TRBJ2-2	CSVEGPGELFF	TGCAGCGTTGAAGGGCCCGGGGAGCTGTTTTTT
TRBV27	15	-	-	TRBJ2-7	CASSLNSGVLYEQYF	TGTGCCAGCAGTTTAAATTCGGGGGTGCTCTACGAGCAGTACTTC
TRBV4-1	20	-	TRBD1	TRBJ1-2	CASSQVRVGDRGYLNYGYTF	TGCGCCAGCAGCCAGGTTCGAGTAGGGGACAGGGGGTACCTCAACTATGGCTACACCTTC
TRBV19	14	-	-	TRBJ1-5	CASSGQRGNQPQHF	TGTGCCAGTAGTGGACAGAGGGGCAATCAGCCCCAGCATTTT
TRBV30	14	-	-	TRBJ2-3	CAWSVYRGVDTQYF	TGTGCCTGGAGTGTATATCGGGGTGTAGATACGCAGTATTTT
TRBV6-1	13	-	-	TRBJ1-1	CASRPTVNTEAFF	TGTGCCAGCAGGCCGACAGTGAACACTGAAGCTTTCTTT
TRBV9	17	-	TRBD1	TRBJ2-7	CASSPRVGGQGAQEQYF	TGTGCCAGCAGCCCTAGGGTGGGGGGACAGGGGGCTCAGGAGCAGTACTTC
TRBV18	15	-	-	TRBJ2-2	CASSPRERNTGELFF	TGTGCCAGCTCACCTCGAGAGAGGAACACCGGGGAGCTGTTTTTT
TRBV29-1	14	-	TRBD2	TRBJ2-3	CSVVTSGSSDTQYF	TGCAGCGTGGTCACTAGCGGGAGTTCAGATACGCAGTATTTT
TRBV7-2	12	-	TRBD1	TRBJ2-7	CASSYNRGEQYF	TGTGCCAGCAGCTATAACAGGGGCGAGCAGTACTTC
TRBV28	12	-	-	TRBJ1-5	CASSFFVQPQHF	TGTGCCAGCAGTTTCTTCGTTCAGCCCCAGCATTTT
TRBV19	15	-	TRBD1	TRBJ2-1	CASSTPWTGGSEQFF	TGTGCCAGTAGTACCCCCTGGACAGGGGGCAGTGAGCAGTTCTTC
TRBV5-1	18	once	TRBD2	TRBJ2-3	CASSLSAEAGGPRGTQYF	TGCGCCAGCAGCTTATCAGCCGAAGCGGGGGGGCCGCGGGGTACGCAGTATTTT
TRBV2	13	-	-	TRBJ1-1	CASSVVGYLEAFF	TGTGCCAGCAGTGTAGTCGGGTATCTTGAAGCTTTCTTT
TRBV6-1	13	few	-	TRBJ1-1	CASRTNRNTEAFF	TGTGCCAGCCGCACCAACAGGAACACTGAAGCTTTCTTT
TRBV14	15	-	TRBD2	TRBJ2-3	CASSLVAGRPDTQYF	TGTGCCAGCAGCCTCGTAGCGGGGAGACCGGATACGCAGTATTTT
TRBV5-1	15	-	-	TRBJ1-3	CASSLDQGAGNTIYF	TGCGCCAGCAGCTTGGACCAGGGCGCGGGAAACACCATATATTTT